What follows is one T cell receptor beta chain and its context. The record originates from a study of shared clonotypes between healthy human individuals. CDR3 length equals 16 residues. Germline assignment: CDR1 MNHEY and CDR2 SMNVEV (reference sequence). J was trimmed by 1 base and V by 8 bases; bases with no gene match: 10. Some clones are missing from TCRdb's copy, which holds only in-frame ones; the method was immunoSEQ multiplex PCR. The repertoire holds 800,000 to 1,200,000 clones, with more than 75% as singletons. The sequence was obtained from a man in his late teens or twenties in good health. Some clones in this sample may be carry-over from other donors' samples. The V gene is TRBV27, the J gene TRBJ2-2, with TRBD2 identical over 7 bases. The sample was memory CD4+ T cells from PBMCs. Subset specified: CD45RA-negative fraction. The CDR3 DNA reads TGTGCCAGCCGGCGGGAGTTATTAGGGAACACCGGGGAGCTGTTTTTT. This encodes CASRRELLGNTGELFF.